These 19 T cell receptor beta chains originate from one sample sequenced in a study of CD8 T cells in ankylosing spondylitis. TCRdb analysed the 5' RACE reads with MiXCR anew, one entry per CDR3 protein. The sample includes about 170,000 distinct CDR3 sequences, approximately 20% seen only once; the top ten take around 7.6%. Material: blood, either unsorted or a sorted T cell fraction (not recorded which). Receptors originate from a male donor with ankylosing spondylitis or in good health (not recorded which).

This clonotype was seen only once. This chain uses TRBV28 with TRBJ2-1; no definite D call. Germline CDR1 MDHEN, CDR2 SYDVKM. The CDR3 extends over 11 amino acids. The germline V and J ends were trimmed by 1 base and 9 bases, with 4 bases remaining between them. CDR3 loop: CASSLYSEQFF. The CDR3 nucleotides read TGTGCCAGCAGTTTATATTCTGAGCAGTTCTTC.

Only a few counts were recorded for this clonotype. This chain connects TRBV14 to TRBJ2-3, with 9 bases lining up with TRBD2. Looked up from germline, CDR1 is SGHDN and CDR2 is FVKESK. This CDR3 is built from 15 residues. V was clipped by 2 bases and J by 3 bases; unmatched bases: 3. The CDR3 protein is CASSQCSGRTDTQYF. As DNA, the CDR3 is TGTGCCAGCAGCCAATGCAGCGGGAGGACAGATACGCAGTATTTT.

This clonotype was seen many times. The CDR3 sequence is CASSLNPPSQSYSPLHF. The DNA for the CDR3 is TGTGCCAGCAGTTTGAACCCTCCGTCTCAGAGTTATTCACCCCTCCACTTT. The chain is built from TRBV27 and TRBJ1-6; the D is unclear. Trimming stripped 3 bases from V and 8 bases from J, with 20 bases between. The V gene's germline CDR1 is MNHEY and CDR2 SMNVEV (reference sequence). The CDR3 consists of 17 residues.

The sample holds a few counts of this clonotype. The gene calls are TRBV28 and TRBJ2-1; maybe TRBD2 (6 bases). This CDR3 is 16 amino acids long. Germline V lookup: CDR1 MDHEN, CDR2 SYDVKM. Trimming cost V 6 bases and J 6 bases, with 21 bases left between them. For the CDR3, the DNA is TGTGCCAGCAGATCTCGGACCTCACTTAGCGGCAATGAGCAGTTCTTC. Translating it yields CASRSRTSLSGNEQFF.

In this sample, this clonotype turned up once. The chain recombines TRBV6-1 with TRBJ2-7, with D possibly matching TRBD1 (5 bases). The germline gives CDR1 MNHNS, CDR2 SASEGT. There are 15 residues in the CDR3. The V end lost 2 bases, the J end lost 1 base, and 12 bases lay between the germline ends. The CDR3 is CASSELSGNSYEQYF. The DNA for the CDR3 is TGTGCCAGCAGTGAACTGTCAGGGAATTCCTACGAGCAGTACTTC.

Comment on this clonotype: This could be a read error, since a much larger clone is one nucleotide away. The rearrangement joins TRBV28 to TRBJ1-1, with D maybe TRBD1 (5 bases). CDR3 length: 11 amino acids. Germline V lookup: CDR1 MDHEN, CDR2 SYDVKM. The CDR3 loop is CAGSPTGRAFF. As DNA, the CDR3 is TGTGCCGGCAGTCCTACAGGTCGAGCTTTCTTT.

The rearrangement uses TRBV6-2 or TRBV6-3 and TRBJ2-7; D uncertain. The V gene's germline CDR1 is MNHEY and CDR2 SVGEGT. This CDR3 contains 14 residues. Trimming cost V 2 bases and J 3 bases, with 11 bases left between them. CDR3 DNA sequence: TGTGCCAGCAGTTACCCCGTACAATACTACGAGCAGTACTTC. It codes for CASSYPVQYYEQYF.

This chain uses TRBV25-1 with TRBJ2-3; possible D gene TRBD2, 6 bases. Trimming took 4 bases from V and 3 from J, leaving 17 bases between them. The germline gives CDR1 MGHDK, CDR2 SYGVNS. This CDR3 contains 16 residues. The CDR3 reads CASSGNIAVATDTQYF. Written as DNA, the CDR3 is TGTGCCAGCAGTGGCAACATAGCGGTAGCAACAGATACGCAGTATTTT.

This clonotype came up a few times. This chain joins TRBV18 and TRBJ2-7; the match to TRBD1 covers 9 bases. The length of the CDR3 is 15 residues. V shed 1 base and J 5 bases; nucleotides not matched to a gene: 6. CDR1 is KGHSH, CDR2 LQKENI, per germline. CDR3 amino acids: CASSPQGQGSHEQYF. The CDR3 DNA reads as TGTGCCAGCTCACCACAGGGACAGGGATCCCACGAGCAGTACTTC.

The chain links TRBV11-2 to TRBJ1-3, with D tentatively TRBD1 (6 bases). Germline V gene sequence: CDR1 SGHAT, CDR2 FQNNGV. The CDR3 has 13 amino acids. V was cut by 6 bases and J by 7 bases, with 13 bases left in between. The CDR3 nucleotides read TGTGCCAGCAGGATGTCGGGGGCCAACACCATATATTTT. It yields the protein CASRMSGANTIYF.

This clonotype was seen many times. This rearrangement joins TRBV2 to TRBJ1-1, with D unresolved. The ends were cut back, 2 bases at V and 0 bases at J, with 10 bases in the middle. Germline CDR1 SNHLY, CDR2 FYNNEI. The length of the CDR3 is 15 residues. The CDR3 DNA reads as TGTGCCAGCAGTGAACGCCTAACAGTGAACACTGAAGCTTTCTTT. This translates into CASSERLTVNTEAFF.

V is TRBV6-8 and J is TRBJ2-5; 12 bases map to TRBD2. V was pared by 8 bases and J by 5 bases, with 9 bases of the junction left unmatched. The CDR3 has 15 amino acids. Germline CDR1 reads MNHGY; CDR2 reads SAAAGT. In DNA, the CDR3 is TGTGCCAGCGGCCGACTAGCGGGAGACCGGGAGACCCAGTACTTC. Its protein is CASGRLAGDRETQYF.

V usage is TRBV7-6 and J usage is TRBJ1-1; D is ambiguous. The germline gives CDR1 SGHVS, CDR2 FNYEAQ. Trimming left V 2 bases short and J 6 bases short, with 7 bases between. The CDR3 has 12 amino acids. The CDR3 DNA reads TGTGCCAGCAGCTTAAATCGGGCTGAAGCTTTCTTT. Its protein is CASSLNRAEAFF.

In its sample, this clonotype was seen many times. The CDR3 sequence is CASSPPGGQDQPQHF. The CDR3 region has the DNA TGTGCCAGCAGTCCGCCAGGGGGACAAGATCAGCCCCAGCATTTT. The chain is built from TRBV27 and TRBJ1-5, with 7 bases fitting TRBD1. The CDR3 spans 15 residues. From germline, CDR1 is MNHEY and CDR2 SMNVEV (reference sequence). With 5 bases clipped from V and 5 bases from J, the junction kept 9 bases outside the gene matches.

The rearrangement uses TRBV3-1 and TRBJ2-7; D is ambiguous. Germline V gene data show CDR1 as LGHDT and CDR2 as YNNKEL (reference sequence). Trimming shortened V by 2 bases and J by 3 bases, and 5 bases separated the two germline ends. CDR3 length: 12 amino acids. The CDR3 protein is CASSQRSYEQYF. In DNA form, the CDR3 reads TGTGCCAGCAGCCAAAGGAGCTACGAGCAGTACTTC.

This clonotype was counted once. CDR3 sequence: CASRRRGDDYGYTF. CDR3 nucleotides: TGTGCCAGTAGGAGACGAGGTGATGACTATGGCTACACCTTC. The genes are TRBV19 and TRBJ1-2; D is uncertain. The ends were cut back, 6 bases at V and 3 bases at J, with 14 bases in the middle. Germline loops: CDR1 LNHDA, CDR2 SQIVND (reference sequence). The CDR3 spans 14 residues.

The CDR3 loop reads CASRQTSTDTQYF. CDR3 bases: TGCGCCAGCCGCCAGACTAGCACAGATACGCAGTATTTT. The chain links TRBV5-1 to TRBJ2-3; D is unresolved. The length of the CDR3 is 13 residues. CDR1 is SGHRS and CDR2 is YFSETQ in the germline V gene. Deletions cut 7 bases from V and 0 bases from J, with 9 bases between.

With regard to this clonotype: Sequence at one end of the junction differs from germline and may be a read error. The chain is built from TRBV24-1 and TRBJ2-3; D remains unclear. CDR1 and CDR2 from the germline V gene are KGHDR and SFDVKD. The CDR3 runs to 16 residues. The CDR3 loop is CTTSDKAEAFTDTQYF. DNA for the CDR3: TGTACCACCAGTGATAAGGCAGAAGCTTTCACAGATACGCAGTATTTT.

This clonotype was seen a handful of times. The genes are TRBV10-3 and TRBJ1-6; D is possibly TRBD1 (6 bases). This CDR3 is built from 16 residues. The V gene lost 0 bases and the J gene lost 8 bases, with 14 bases spanning the gap. Germline assignment: CDR1 ENHRY and CDR2 SYGVKD. CDR3 nucleotide sequence: TGTGCCATCAGTGAGTCCCCCGGGGGCCGGGATTCACCCCTCCACTTT. Its protein product is CAISESPGGRDSPLHF.